What follows are 27 T cell receptor beta chains derived from one specimen sequenced in a study of cytomegalovirus exposure and HLA in healthy donors. Some clones are missing from TCRdb's copy, which holds only in-frame ones; the method was immunoSEQ multiplex PCR. The table records about 56,000 clones, approximately 95% of them present only once. Sequencing used PBMCs. These receptors were obtained from a young woman in good health and CMV-seronegative.

This clone occurred once. This chain joins TRBV19 and TRBJ1-2; the D gene is possibly TRBD1 (6 bases). The CDR3 contains 15 residues. Germline assignment: CDR1 LNHDA and CDR2 SQIVND (reference sequence). Deletions cut 3 bases from V and 2 bases from J, with 13 bases between. This chain's CDR3 is CASSILWTANYGYTF. CDR3 DNA: TGTGCCAGTAGTATCCTATGGACAGCAAACTATGGCTACACCTTC.

The chain is built from TRBV19 and TRBJ2-6, with D perhaps matching TRBD2 (7 bases). Trimming removed 3 bases at V and 4 bases at J, with 13 bases between. Germline V CDR1 and CDR2: LNHDA, SQIVND (reference sequence). This CDR3 is built from 16 residues. Written as DNA, the CDR3 is TGTGCCAGTAGTATGGTGGGGGGGCTGGGGGCCAACGTCCTGACTTTC. Residues: CASSMVGGLGANVLTF.

Only one count was recorded for this clone. This chain links TRBV5-1 with TRBJ1-1; weak D call: TRBD1 (6 bases). The V end lost 2 bases, the J end lost 6 bases, and 14 bases lay between the germline ends. This CDR3 is built from 14 residues. Germline V gives CDR1 SGHRS, CDR2 YFSETQ. The CDR3, as DNA: TGCGCCAGCAGCTTAACAGGGCCCGGGGCTGAAGCTTTCTTT. It is translated as CASSLTGPGAEAFF.

The chain joins TRBV25-1 to TRBJ1-6; a weak D match, TRBD1 (6 bases). From germline, CDR1 is MGHDK and CDR2 SYGVNS. Trimming took 5 bases from V and 7 from J, leaving 18 bases between them. The CDR3 is 16 amino acids. For the CDR3, the DNA is TGTGCCAGCAGTCCCCCCGGCGGCAGGGGAAATTCACCCCTCCACTTT. It translates to CASSPPGGRGNSPLHF. The variable domain in full, completed from reference TRBV25-1 and TRBJ1-6, reads EADIYQTPRYLVIGTGKKITLECSQTMGHDKMYWYQQDPGMELHLIHYSYGVNSTEKGDLSSESTVSRIRTEHFPLTLESARPSHTSQYLCASSPPGGRGNSPLHFGNGTRLTVT.

The CDR3 nucleotides are TGTGCCAGCAGTTCGACTAGCACGGAGTATTTT. Protein: CASSSTSTEYF. The genes are TRBV6-5 and TRBJ2-3; 7 bases are a match to TRBD2. This CDR3 spans 11 amino acids. Germline CDR1 is MNHEY and CDR2 is SVGAGI. The J segment lost 13 bases and the V segment lost 4 bases, leaving 5 bases of the junction unmatched.

The chain has TRBV9 and TRBJ2-1; 7 bases match TRBD2. V trimming: 0 bases; J trimming: 3 bases; junction bases outside the gene matches: 9. This CDR3 region has 17 residues. Germline-derived CDR1 and CDR2 are SGDLS and YYNGEE. The CDR3 sequence: CASSVGGAGDHYNEQFF. The CDR3 region has the DNA TGTGCCAGCAGCGTAGGGGGTGCGGGGGATCACTACAATGAGCAGTTCTTC.

The V gene is TRBV29-1, the J gene TRBJ2-5, with TRBD1 matching over 7 bases. CDR3 length: 11 residues. V trimming: 4 bases; J trimming: 9 bases; junction bases outside the gene matches: 5. CDR1 is SQVTM and CDR2 is ANQGSEA in the germline V gene. DNA for the CDR3: TGCAGCGTTGGCCCCCAGGGGGCCCAGTACTTC. It yields the protein CSVGPQGAQYF. The variable domain in full, completed from reference TRBV29-1 and TRBJ2-5, reads SAVISQKPSRDICQRGTSLTIQCQVDSQVTMMFWYRQQPGQSLTLIATANQGSEATYESGFVIDKFPISRPNLTFSTLTVSNMSPEDSSIYLCSVGPQGAQYFGPGTRLLVL.

The genes are TRBV15 and TRBJ2-7, with D possibly matching TRBD1 (6 bases). The V gene lost 0 bases and the J gene lost 3 bases, with 6 bases spanning the gap. From germline, CDR1 is LNHNV and CDR2 YYDKDF (reference sequence). The CDR3 contains 13 residues. The CDR3 here is CATSRETGYEQYF. The CDR3 DNA is TGTGCCACCAGCAGAGAGACAGGCTACGAGCAGTACTTC.

The chain links TRBV4-2 to TRBJ1-2; TRBD1 aligns across 7 bases. Trimming cost V 1 base and J 6 bases; bases outside gene matches: 11. The CDR3 runs to 16 residues. Germline values: CDR1 LGHNA, CDR2 YNFKEQ. The CDR3 region has the DNA TGTGCCAGCAGCCAAGGTGTCAGGGGGGAGGTGGATGGCTACACCTTC. This codes for CASSQGVRGEVDGYTF.

The rearrangement uses TRBV6-1 and TRBJ2-7; TRBD1 matches at 7 bases. V dropped 7 bases and J dropped 5; count of bases not matched to a gene: 5. This CDR3 spans 12 amino acids. The V gene's germline CDR1 is MNHNS and CDR2 SASEGT. CDR3: CASNDRVHEQYF. The DNA for the CDR3 is TGTGCCAGCAATGACAGGGTGCACGAGCAGTACTTC.

This rearrangement joins TRBV4-1 to TRBJ1-1, with D perhaps matching TRBD1 (6 bases). Trimming shortened V by 1 base and J by 1 base, and 13 bases separated the two germline ends. The CDR3 covers 16 residues. Looked up from germline, CDR1 is MGHRA and CDR2 is YSYEKL. CDR3 DNA: TGCGCCAGCAGCCAAGCCCCCGGACAGAGGAACACTGAAGCTTTCTTT. It is translated as CASSQAPGQRNTEAFF.

The chain is built from TRBV30 and TRBJ2-2; D unresolved. V was cut by 2 bases and J by 5 bases, with 15 bases left in between. This CDR3 spans 15 amino acids. Germline V gene lookup returns CDR1 GTSNPN and CDR2 SVGIG (reference sequence). CDR3 DNA: TGTGCCTGGAGTACCCAAACCGTCGGGACCGGGGAGCTGTTTTTT. This sequence encodes CAWSTQTVGTGELFF.

This rearrangement joins TRBV11-3 to TRBJ2-5; 12 nucleotides match TRBD2. The CDR3 extends over 19 amino acids. V trimming: 5 bases; J trimming: 2 bases; junction bases outside the gene matches: 15. In germline, CDR1 is SGHNT, CDR2 YENEEA. CDR3 in DNA: TGTGCCAGCAGCCCCGCCGGGCTAGCGGGGGGGCTTGGGCAAGAGACCCAGTACTTC. This codes for CASSPAGLAGGLGQETQYF.

This clone was seen once. This sequence joins TRBV6-5 and TRBJ1-2; D might be TRBD1 (5 bases). Germline V gene sequence: CDR1 MNHEY, CDR2 SVGAGI. This CDR3 spans 11 amino acids. V dropped 6 bases and J dropped 8 bases, with 10 bases sitting between them. The CDR3 region is CASRRRGGYTF. The CDR3 DNA reads as TGTGCCAGCAGGCGGCGGGGCGGCTACACCTTC.

The chain employs TRBV25-1 and TRBJ2-1; 11 nucleotides line up with TRBD1. From germline, CDR1 is MGHDK and CDR2 SYGVNS. The length of the CDR3 is 15 residues. With 10 bases clipped from V and 3 bases from J, the junction kept 8 bases outside the gene matches. CDR3: CATGGGTGGYNEQFF. In DNA form, the CDR3 reads TGTGCCACAGGGGGGGGGACAGGGGGCTACAATGAGCAGTTCTTC. Based on the CDR3 plus reference TRBV25-1 and TRBJ2-1, the full variable domain is EADIYQTPRYLVIGTGKKITLECSQTMGHDKMYWYQQDPGMELHLIHYSYGVNSTEKGDLSSESTVSRIRTEHFPLTLESARPSHTSQYLCATGGGTGGYNEQFFGPGTRLTVL.

The rearrangement uses TRBV29-1 and TRBJ2-1; TRBD1 might be the D (7 bases). V was shortened by 3 bases and J by 6 bases, with 12 bases between the two germline ends. From germline, CDR1 is SQVTM and CDR2 ANQGSEA. The CDR3 totals 13 residues. The CDR3 region is CSVDRGVSNEQFF. In DNA, the CDR3 is TGCAGCGTTGACAGGGGGGTTTCCAATGAGCAGTTCTTC.

The chain carries TRBV5-1 and TRBJ2-5, with D maybe TRBD1 (5 bases). Germline values: CDR1 SGHRS, CDR2 YFSETQ. The CDR3 totals 16 residues. V dropped 0 bases and J dropped 3 bases, with 15 bases sitting between them. The CDR3 sequence is CASSLGGHTKEETQYF. The CDR3 region has the DNA TGCGCCAGCAGCTTGGGTGGACACACAAAAGAAGAGACCCAGTACTTC.

The CDR3: CAWTHDSYGYTF. The CDR3 DNA reads TGTGCCTGGACCCATGACAGCTATGGCTACACCTTC. The V gene is TRBV30, the J gene TRBJ1-2, with TRBD1 as a possible D gene (5 bases). V lost 4 bases and J lost 4, with 10 bases in between. The CDR3 loop spans 12 amino acids. The germline V gene has CDR1 GTSNPN and CDR2 SVGIG (reference sequence).

The chain links TRBV23-1 to TRBJ2-5, with 10 bases that match TRBD2. TRBV23-1 is an open reading frame whose function is uncertain. The CDR3 extends over 16 amino acids. The V and J ends lost 3 bases and 3 bases, in that order; junction bases with no gene match: 7. Here the CDR3 DNA reads TGCGCCAGCAGTCACCTCCCGGGACTAGCGAAAGAGACCCAGTACTTC. This codes for CASSHLPGLAKETQYF.

This chain uses TRBV19 with TRBJ2-7, with a possible D match to TRBD2 (7 bases). The CDR3 has 16 residues. Germline V gene data show CDR1 as LNHDA and CDR2 as SQIVND (reference sequence). V lost 5 bases, J lost 0 bases, and 17 bases lay in between. The CDR3 DNA is TGTGCCAGTAGTGCCCCCCCGGCGGGGGCCTCCTACGAGCAGTACTTC. Its translation: CASSAPPAGASYEQYF.

The chain couples TRBV28 to TRBJ2-1; TRBD1 matches at 8 bases. Germline CDR1 MDHEN, CDR2 SYDVKM. V shed 6 bases and J 3 bases; nucleotides not matched to a gene: 4. The CDR3 is 14 residues long. CDR3: CASSNGQGYNEQFF. DNA of the CDR3: TGTGCCAGCAGCAACGGACAGGGCTACAATGAGCAGTTCTTC.

The chain carries TRBV7-2 and TRBJ2-5, with TRBD1 identical over 7 bases. Germline values: CDR1 SGHTA, CDR2 FQGNSA. This CDR3 contains 18 residues. With V trimmed by 3 bases and J by 9 bases, 22 bases remained unmatched. DNA for the CDR3: TGTGCCAGCAGCTTCCTTAGGGCCGGGACAGCCCCAAGAGACGCCCAGTACTTC. It is translated as CASSFLRAGTAPRDAQYF.

This chain connects TRBV19 to TRBJ2-6, with 10 bases that match TRBD1. The trim removed 6 bases at V and 0 bases at J, leaving 8 bases unmatched. CDR3 length equals 18 residues. Germline-derived CDR1 and CDR2 are LNHDA and SQIVND (reference sequence). CDR3 protein: CASRMGQGKSSGANVLTF. The CDR3 DNA reads as TGTGCCAGTAGGATGGGACAGGGGAAGAGCTCTGGGGCCAACGTCCTGACTTTC.

The chain couples TRBV21-1 to TRBJ1-1; the table assigns TRBD1, which was not confirmed against the DNA. TRBV21-1 is a listed pseudogene. The CDR3 length is 16 residues. The DNA of the CDR3 is TGTGCCAGCAGCCCCGTTCAGGGCACGGGGAACACTGAAGCTTTCTTT. It encodes CASSPVQGTGNTEAFF.

V and J are TRBV7-9 and TRBJ1-2, with D tentatively TRBD1 (6 bases). V lost 5 bases and J lost 9, with 13 bases in between. This CDR3 has 12 residues. Germline CDR1 is SEHNR and CDR2 is FQNEAQ (reference sequence). The CDR3 here is CASSPVTGSYTF. The DNA of the CDR3 is TGTGCCAGCAGCCCCGTTACAGGGAGCTACACCTTC.

This sequence joins TRBV28 and TRBJ2-5, with 10 nucleotides matching TRBD1. The end of the DNA fits TRBJ2-7 better, so the J call may be wrong. Germline V gene data show CDR1 as MDHEN and CDR2 as SYDVKM. The length of the CDR3 is 14 residues. CDR3: CASRQTGGGDEQYF. CDR3 nucleotide sequence: TGTGCCAGCAGACAGACAGGGGGCGGGGACGAGCAGTACTTC.

This clone appeared a single time. The V call is TRBV7-9, the J call TRBJ2-5; 7 bases agree with TRBD1. In germline, CDR1 is SEHNR, CDR2 FQNEAQ (reference sequence). This CDR3 contains 15 residues. V lost 0 bases and J lost 1; bases outside the gene matches: 2. The CDR3 sequence: CASSLATGTQETQYF. The CDR3 bases are TGTGCCAGCAGCTTAGCGACAGGGACCCAAGAGACCCAGTACTTC.